The 20 T cell receptor beta chains below all came from one sample that was sequenced in a study of T cells in Graves' hyperthyroidism and ophthalmopathy (dated by TCRdb to about 2019). The library came from multiplex PCR. Sequencing used an Illumina HiSeq 2000. The TCR beta CDR3 regions were amplified from the RNA transcripts. A first-round RT-PCR of the TCR CDR3 used the HTBI primer set with the Qiagen OneStep RT-PCR kit. TCRdb reprocessing: public reads trimmed at Q25 with fastp, clones called with MiXCR, in-frame beta chains kept. A single entry per CDR3 protein holds the most common genes and DNA from its merged rows. Counted in this sample were 450,000 to 700,000 distinct CDR3 sequences; roughly 50% of them appeared once. Roughly 19% of the sample is held by the ten biggest clonotypes. The sample was peripheral blood or thyroid tissue (not recorded which). The receptors stem from an adult woman with Graves' disease, either hyperthyroidism or ophthalmopathy (not recorded which).

This clonotype has ten or more counts. V gene TRBV7-2 combines with J gene TRBJ2-7; D call uncertain. V dropped 1 base and J dropped 3 bases, with 10 bases sitting between them. Per the germline V gene, CDR1 is SGHTA and CDR2 is FQGNSA. The CDR3 runs to 14 residues. DNA for the CDR3: TGTGCCAGCAGCTTAGATGGCTCCCTCTACGAGCAGTACTTC. Encoded protein: CASSLDGSLYEQYF.

In its sample, this clonotype was seen many times. The chain carries TRBV7-9 and TRBJ2-2; TRBD1 matches 9 bases. In germline, CDR1 is SEHNR, CDR2 FQNEAQ (reference sequence). The trim removed 4 bases at V and 6 bases at J, leaving 6 bases unmatched. This CDR3 comprises 15 residues. The CDR3: CASSSYRGRPGELFF. The CDR3 coding sequence is TGTGCCAGCAGCTCGTACAGGGGGCGGCCCGGGGAGCTGTTTTTT.

The V and J genes are TRBV6-2 or TRBV6-3 and TRBJ2-7; D may match TRBD1 or TRBD2 (5 bases each). V was trimmed by 0 bases and J by 4 bases, leaving 13 bases between them. The germline V gene has CDR1 MNHEY and CDR2 SVGEGT. This CDR3 comprises 15 residues. CDR3 region: CASSYSSDSGYEQYF. In nucleotides, the CDR3 is TGTGCCAGCAGTTACTCGAGTGACAGCGGATACGAGCAGTACTTC.

The V call is TRBV28, the J call TRBJ1-2; tentative D call: TRBD1 (6 bases). V was trimmed by 5 bases and J by 8 bases, leaving 15 bases between them. CDR1 MDHEN and CDR2 SYDVKM come from the germline V gene. The CDR3 is 13 amino acids. In nucleotides, the CDR3 is TGTGCCAGCAGTGCCCCAGGGGCCTACGGCTACACCTTC. Translation gives CASSAPGAYGYTF.

With regard to this clonotype: One base away lies a much larger clone, so this may be a sequencing read error. The genes are TRBV10-3 and TRBJ2-7; 11 bases fit TRBD2. V shed 10 bases and J 10 bases; nucleotides not matched to a gene: 18. The CDR3 has 15 residues. CDR1 and CDR2 (germline): ENHRY, SYGVKD. In nucleotides, the CDR3 is TGTGCCAGCAGCCAAGGGACTAGCGGACTGGAGGCCCAGTACTTC. Protein: CASSQGTSGLEAQYF.

At least ten counts were recorded for this clonotype. CDR3 amino acids: CAIRGHSNTGELFF. CDR3 sequence (DNA): TGTGCCATCAGAGGACATTCTAACACCGGGGAGCTGTTTTTT. This sequence joins TRBV10-3 and TRBJ2-2; a possible D gene is TRBD1 (5 bases). Germline V CDR1 and CDR2: ENHRY, SYGVKD. The CDR3 runs to 14 residues. Between the trimmed V and J ends, which lost 6 bases and 2 bases, there was a span of 10 bases.

The chain couples TRBV4-1 to TRBJ2-5, with 11 bases identical to TRBD2. The V gene end was trimmed by 1 base and the J gene end by 5 bases; junction bases not matched to a gene: 12. The CDR3 contains 18 residues. Germline assignment: CDR1 MGHRA and CDR2 YSYEKL. The CDR3 DNA follows: TGCGCCAGCAGCCAAGGGCCCCCTAGCGGGGGGACTGGGGAGACCCAGTACTTC. Amino acid sequence: CASSQGPPSGGTGETQYF.

A remark on this clonotype: The germline gene is not matched at one end of the junction; a read error may be the cause. The chain uses TRBV11-2 and TRBJ2-7; weak D call: TRBD2 (5 bases). Germline CDR1 is SGHAT and CDR2 is FQNNGV. The CDR3 sequence is 13 residues long. This CDR3 is CASSFVLVGELYF. The CDR3, as DNA: TGTGCCAGCAGCTTTGTTCTCGTCGGGGAGCTGTACTTC. Based on the CDR3 plus reference TRBV11-2 and TRBJ2-7, the full variable domain is EAGVAQSPRYKIIEKRQSVAFWCNPISGHATLYWYQQILGQGPKLLIQFQNNGVVDDSQLPKDRFSAERLKGVDSTLKIQPAKLEDSAVYLCASSFVLVGELYFGPGTRLTVT.

V and J are TRBV19 and TRBJ2-1; 10 positions match TRBD2. Per the germline V gene, CDR1 is LNHDA and CDR2 is SQIVND (reference sequence). The CDR3 contains 15 residues. V lost 7 bases and J lost 2; bases outside the gene matches: 5. CDR3 sequence reads: CASTQSGRAYNEQFF. Here the CDR3 DNA reads TGTGCCAGTACACAAAGCGGGAGGGCCTACAATGAGCAGTTCTTC. Complete variable domain (other parts from reference TRBV19 and TRBJ2-1): DGGITQSPKYLFRKEGQNVTLSCEQNLNHDAMYWYRQDPGQGLRLIYYSQIVNDFQKGDIAEGYSVSREKKESFPLTVTSAQKNPTAFYLCASTQSGRAYNEQFFGPGTRLTVL.

The sample holds many counts of this clonotype. The J gene is TRBJ1-2, the V gene TRBV20-1; TRBD1 matches 8 bases. J lost 0 bases, V lost 5 bases, and 2 bases had no gene match. Germline loops: CDR1 DFQATT, CDR2 SNEGSKA (reference sequence). This CDR3 is built from 13 residues. The CDR3 nucleotides read TGCAGTGCTGTGGACAGGGCTAACTATGGCTACACCTTC. Translation: CSAVDRANYGYTF.

This chain connects TRBV15 to TRBJ1-2, with D possibly being TRBD1 (5 bases). This CDR3 is built from 15 residues. With 3 bases removed from V and 6 bases from J, the gap between germline ends came to 17 bases. The germline gives CDR1 LNHNV, CDR2 YYDKDF (reference sequence). The CDR3 reads CATSSLGRTGDGYTF. In nucleotides, the CDR3 is TGTGCCACCAGCAGCTTAGGGAGGACGGGGGATGGCTACACCTTC.

J is TRBJ1-5 and V is TRBV24-1; 11 positions match TRBD1. Per germline, CDR1 KGHDR and CDR2 SFDVKD. The CDR3 has 15 amino acids. J gave up 6 bases and V 3 bases, and 3 bases lay outside the gene matches. CDR3 loop: CATSDRTGGGQPQHF. DNA for the CDR3: TGTGCCACCAGTGATCGGACAGGGGGCGGTCAGCCCCAGCATTTT.

J is TRBJ2-7 and V is TRBV29-1, with 7 bases that match TRBD2. This CDR3 spans 12 amino acids. The J segment lost 2 bases and the V segment lost 4 bases, leaving 2 bases of the junction unmatched. CDR1 and CDR2 (germline): SQVTM, ANQGSEA. The CDR3 coding sequence is TGCAGCGTTGCGGCGGGAGCCTACGAGCAGTACTTC. It codes for CSVAAGAYEQYF.

The chain has TRBV11-2 and TRBJ2-5; the D gene is possibly TRBD1 (6 bases). V was clipped by 8 bases and J by 9 bases, with 19 bases between them. In germline, CDR1 is SGHAT, CDR2 FQNNGV. CDR3 length: 13 amino acids. For the CDR3, the DNA is TGTGCCAGCCTACGGACAGAAGACGAGCCCCAGTACTTC. Its protein product is CASLRTEDEPQYF.

This chain connects TRBV2 to TRBJ1-1; 8 nucleotides match TRBD1. CDR1 and CDR2 (germline): SNHLY, FYNNEI. CDR3 length: 14 residues. The ends lost 8 bases at V and 5 bases at J; junction bases unmatched: 10. This CDR3 is CASRGQGERTEAFF. The DNA for the CDR3 is TGTGCCAGCCGAGGACAGGGCGAGAGGACTGAAGCTTTCTTT. Filled out from reference TRBV2 and TRBJ1-1, the complete variable domain reads EPEVTQTPSHQVTQMGQEVILRCVPISNHLYFYWYRQILGQKVEFLVSFYNNEISEKSEIFDDQFSVERPDGSNFTLKIRSTKLEDSAMYFCASRGQGERTEAFFGQGTRLTVV.

This clonotype was observed many times. The chain is built from TRBV20-1 and TRBJ1-1; D not certain. V lost 6 bases to trimming and J lost 8 bases, with 16 bases between them. Germline V gene sequence: CDR1 DFQATT, CDR2 SNEGSKA (reference sequence). This CDR3 spans 12 amino acids. The CDR3 loop is CSALKGAIEAFF. CDR3 DNA sequence: TGCAGTGCCCTAAAGGGTGCAATCGAAGCTTTCTTT.

The chain combines TRBV12-3 or TRBV12-4 with TRBJ2-5; D may be TRBD1 (5 bases). Trimming took 5 bases from V and 9 from J, leaving 16 bases between them. CDR3 length equals 13 residues. In DNA form, the CDR3 reads TGTGCCAGCAGTCAAGACAGAAATCAGCCCCAGTACTTC. Residues: CASSQDRNQPQYF.

This clonotype showed up many times. Relative to the germline gene, one junction end is altered; a read error may explain this. The V and J genes are TRBV20-1 and TRBJ1-2; D unclear. The CDR3 runs to 8 residues. Germline CDR1 reads DFQATT; CDR2 reads SNEGSKA (reference sequence). CDR3 residues: CSARADMF. The CDR3 coding sequence is TGCAGTGCTAGAGCCGACATGTTC.

The V and J genes are TRBV5-1 and TRBJ2-5; D uncertain. The ends were cut back, 1 base at V and 0 bases at J, with 10 bases in the middle. Germline V lookup: CDR1 SGHRS, CDR2 YFSETQ. The CDR3 extends over 15 amino acids. The CDR3 coding sequence is TGCGCCAGCAGCTTGTATTCGGCGTACCAAGAGACCCAGTACTTC. It specifies CASSLYSAYQETQYF. Full variable domain (missing parts from reference TRBV5-1 and TRBJ2-5): KAGVTQTPRYLIKTRGQQVTLSCSPISGHRSVSWYQQTPGQGLQFLFEYFSETQRNKGNFPGRFSGRQFSNSRSEMNVSTLELGDSALYLCASSLYSAYQETQYFGPGTRLLVL.

CDR3 protein: CATSFRQGDTGELFF. The DNA of the CDR3 is TGTGCCACCAGCTTTCGACAGGGGGACACCGGGGAGCTGTTTTTT. The V and J genes are TRBV15 and TRBJ2-2; 9 bases map to TRBD1. CDR3 length: 15 residues. The ends lost 5 bases at V and 3 bases at J; junction bases unmatched: 4. Germline V CDR1 and CDR2: LNHNV, YYDKDF (reference sequence).